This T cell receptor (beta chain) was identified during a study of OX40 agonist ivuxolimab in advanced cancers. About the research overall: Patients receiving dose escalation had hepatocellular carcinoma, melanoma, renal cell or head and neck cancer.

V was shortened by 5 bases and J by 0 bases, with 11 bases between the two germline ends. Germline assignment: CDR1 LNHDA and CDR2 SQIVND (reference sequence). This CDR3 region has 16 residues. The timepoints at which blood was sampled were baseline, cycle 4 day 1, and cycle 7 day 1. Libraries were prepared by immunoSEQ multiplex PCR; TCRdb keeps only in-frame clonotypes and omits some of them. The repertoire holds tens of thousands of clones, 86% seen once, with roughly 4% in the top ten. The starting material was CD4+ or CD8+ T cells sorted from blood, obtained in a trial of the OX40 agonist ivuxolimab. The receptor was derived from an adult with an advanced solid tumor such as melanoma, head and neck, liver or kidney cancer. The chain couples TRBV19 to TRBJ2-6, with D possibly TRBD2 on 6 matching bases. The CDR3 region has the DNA TGTGCCAGTAGTTATTGGGGGGACTCTGGGGCCAACGTCCTGACTTTC. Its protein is CASSYWGDSGANVLTF.